The 23 T cell receptor beta chains given below trace back to one sample, sequenced in a study of blood T cell repertoires in COVID-19. Profiling relied on immunoSEQ multiplex PCR, and the TCRdb table lists in-frame clones only, not all of them. The sample lists 300,000 or so clones, 85% to 90% occurring once. Sequencing was done on a sample of PBMCs or T cells enriched from blood (not recorded which). Every receptor here comes from a woman aged 18-30 years who had recovered from COVID-19.

The V and J genes are TRBV12-3 or TRBV12-4 and TRBJ1-4; tentative D call: TRBD1 (5 bases). V lost 3 bases, J lost 14 bases, and 13 bases lay in between. The CDR3 is made up of 12 amino acids. CDR3 coding DNA: TGTGCCAGCAGTTTCGGGGGAGAACGGCTGTTTTTT. Its protein is CASSFGGERLFF.

The chain couples TRBV4-1 to TRBJ1-2, with 7 bases fitting TRBD1. The V gene's germline CDR1 is MGHRA and CDR2 YSYEKL. The CDR3 covers 18 residues. J gave up 4 bases and V 0 bases, and 14 bases lay outside the gene matches. CDR3 loop: CASSQDTRDSSFGYGYTF. CDR3 DNA: TGCGCCAGCAGCCAAGATACGAGGGACAGTAGCTTTGGCTATGGCTACACCTTC.

This sequence joins TRBV7-2 and TRBJ2-4; TRBD1 matches at 8 bases. This CDR3 region has 15 residues. In germline, CDR1 is SGHTA, CDR2 FQGNSA. The junction had 4 bases not matched to a gene; V was cut back by 5 bases and J by 1 base. The CDR3 reads CASSRRGPAKNIQYF. The CDR3 DNA is TGTGCCAGCAGCCGCAGGGGGCCGGCCAAAAACATTCAGTACTTC. The complete variable domain, with remaining parts taken from reference TRBV7-2 and TRBJ2-4, reads GAGVSQSPSNKVTEKGKDVELRCDPISGHTALYWYRQSLGQGLEFLIYFQGNSAPDKSGLPSDRFSAERTGGSVSTLTIQRTQQEDSAVYLCASSRRGPAKNIQYFGAGTRLSVL.

On this clone: Other DNA sequences from this sample encode an identical CDR3 as well. The chain carries TRBV19 and TRBJ1-5; TRBD1 matches 9 bases. The CDR3 is made up of 14 amino acids. V lost 4 bases to trimming and J lost 4 bases; unmatched junction nucleotides: 2. CDR1 and CDR2 from the germline V gene are LNHDA and SQIVND (reference sequence). The CDR3 DNA reads TGTGCCAGTAGTACGACAGGGGGAAATCAGCCCCAGCATTTT. It codes for CASSTTGGNQPQHF.

The chain joins TRBV12-5 to TRBJ1-1; tentative D call: TRBD1 (6 bases). Germline V gives CDR1 LGHNT, CDR2 FRNRAP. The CDR3 is 15 amino acids. Between the trimmed V and J ends, which lost 0 bases and 1 base, there was a span of 9 bases. The CDR3 here is CASGLVVDRNTEAFF. Here the CDR3 DNA reads TGTGCTAGTGGTTTGGTCGTGGACAGGAACACTGAAGCTTTCTTT.

V gene TRBV19 combines with J gene TRBJ2-5; 7 nucleotides match TRBD1. Germline lookup yields CDR1 LNHDA and CDR2 SQIVND (reference sequence). This CDR3 spans 15 amino acids. V shed 1 base, J shed 7 bases, and the junction held 9 bases outside the gene matches. Here the CDR3 DNA reads TGTGCCAGTAGTATAGGAACAGGGGTCCGCGGGACCCAGTACTTC. This translates into CASSIGTGVRGTQYF.

The chain joins TRBV27 to TRBJ2-7, with 8 bases lining up with TRBD1. CDR1 is MNHEY and CDR2 is SMNVEV in the germline V gene (reference sequence). The CDR3 contains 15 residues. V trimming: 3 bases; J trimming: 6 bases; junction bases outside the gene matches: 10. For the CDR3, the DNA is TGTGCCAGCAGTTTCTCGACAGGGGCGGCTCGCGAGCAGTACTTC. As protein: CASSFSTGAAREQYF.

With regard to this clone: The sample has other DNA sequences that encode this CDR3 too. This chain joins TRBV5-1 and TRBJ1-1, with 7 positions matching TRBD1. Germline V gene data show CDR1 as SGHRS and CDR2 as YFSETQ. The V gene end was trimmed by 4 bases and the J gene end by 2 bases; junction bases not matched to a gene: 5. The CDR3 has 14 residues. CDR3 sequence: CASSRTGENTEAFF. In DNA, the CDR3 is TGCGCCAGCAGCCGAACAGGGGAAAACACTGAAGCTTTCTTT.

V and J are TRBV11-3 and TRBJ2-7; 9 positions agree with TRBD2. The V gene end was trimmed by 5 bases and the J gene end by 5 bases; junction bases not matched to a gene: 4. CDR1 is SGHNT, CDR2 YENEEA, per germline. This CDR3 comprises 13 residues. The CDR3: CASSLGLAHEQYF. CDR3 DNA sequence: TGTGCCAGCAGCCTCGGACTAGCGCACGAGCAGTACTTC.

The CDR3 here is CASSVSTEAFF. CDR3 nucleotide sequence: TGTGCCAGCAGTGTCAGCACTGAAGCTTTCTTT. J is TRBJ1-1 and V is TRBV12-3 or TRBV12-4; D is uncertain. V lost 5 bases to trimming and J lost 4 bases, with 5 bases between them. The length of the CDR3 is 11 residues.

This sequence joins TRBV30 and TRBJ1-3; tentatively, D is TRBD1 (5 bases). The ends were cut back, 6 bases at V and 2 bases at J, with 14 bases in the middle. This CDR3 region has 14 residues. Germline V gives CDR1 GTSNPN, CDR2 SVGIG (reference sequence). The CDR3 bases are TGTGCCTGTCAGACAGCCGGACCTGGAAACACCATATATTTT. Translating gives CACQTAGPGNTIYF.

V is TRBV28 and J is TRBJ1-1, with unresolved D. V was pared by 4 bases and J by 5 bases, with 17 bases between. Germline-derived CDR1 and CDR2 are MDHEN and SYDVKM. The CDR3 extends over 15 amino acids. The CDR3 nucleotides read TGTGCCAGCAGTTGGGCAGTACCCCGGCAGACTGAAGCTTTCTTT. It translates to CASSWAVPRQTEAFF.

V usage is TRBV2 and J usage is TRBJ2-2; 7 nucleotides agree with TRBD1. The germline gives CDR1 SNHLY, CDR2 FYNNEI. This CDR3 has 14 residues. CDR3 coding DNA: TGTGCTATAACACAGGGGCAGGGATTCGGGGAGCTGTTTTTT. This codes for CAITQGQGFGELFF.

J is TRBJ1-2 and V is TRBV10-2; weak D call: TRBD1 (6 bases). This CDR3 contains 15 residues. Germline assignment: CDR1 WSHSY and CDR2 SAAADI. With 8 bases removed from V and 4 bases from J, the gap between germline ends came to 20 bases. The CDR3 reads CASGGQRNPVYGYTF. CDR3 bases: TGCGCCAGCGGGGGACAACGGAACCCCGTCTATGGCTACACCTTC.

This clone was detected a few times. The genes are TRBV7-9 and TRBJ2-3; TRBD1 aligns across 7 bases. The germline gives CDR1 SEHNR, CDR2 FQNEAQ (reference sequence). The CDR3 is made up of 14 amino acids. Germline trimming cut 6 bases from V and 3 bases from J; bases unmatched to any gene: 6. The CDR3 region is CASRRTGQTDTQYF. CDR3 nucleotides: TGTGCCAGCAGGCGGACAGGACAGACAGATACGCAGTATTTT.

The chain recombines TRBV5-4 with TRBJ2-7, with TRBD1 identical over 9 bases. CDR1 is SGHNT and CDR2 is YYREEE in the germline V gene (reference sequence). Trimming took 3 bases from V and 3 from J; bases not matched to a gene: 4. The length of the CDR3 is 14 residues. The CDR3 bases are TGTGCCAGCAGCTCTGGGACAGGGCTCTACGAGCAGTACTTC. This sequence encodes CASSSGTGLYEQYF.

The V and J genes are TRBV7-6 and TRBJ2-7; D gene unclear. The germline V gene encodes CDR1 SGHVS and CDR2 FNYEAQ. There are 14 residues in the CDR3. V lost 2 bases and J lost 3, with 11 bases in between. CDR3 sequence (DNA): TGTGCCAGCAGCTTATATGCCCGCAGCTACGAGCAGTACTTC. Encoded protein: CASSLYARSYEQYF.

The rearrangement uses TRBV6-5 and TRBJ1-2, with D possibly matching TRBD1 (6 bases). This CDR3 spans 13 amino acids. Germline values: CDR1 MNHEY, CDR2 SVGAGI. Trimming removed 6 bases from V and 8 bases from J, with 16 bases in between. The CDR3 sequence is CASRGTGSRGYTF. CDR3 in DNA: TGTGCCAGCAGAGGTACAGGGTCCCGCGGCTACACCTTC.

The gene calls are TRBV27 and TRBJ2-1; 15 bases are a match to TRBD2. J gave up 14 bases and V 8 bases, and 7 bases lay outside the gene matches. This CDR3 has 13 amino acids. Germline lookup yields CDR1 MNHEY and CDR2 SMNVEV (reference sequence). The CDR3 coding sequence is TGTGCCAGCTCCCCTGGGACTAGCGGGAGGAAGTTCTTC. This translates into CASSPGTSGRKFF.

The gene calls are TRBV2 and TRBJ2-3; 7 bases line up with TRBD1. The J segment lost 3 bases and the V segment lost 6 bases, leaving 6 bases of the junction unmatched. Germline V gene data show CDR1 as SNHLY and CDR2 as FYNNEI. The CDR3 is 14 residues long. The CDR3 DNA reads TGTGCCAGCAGGAAGACAGGGTCTACAGATACGCAGTATTTT. This sequence encodes CASRKTGSTDTQYF.

The V call is TRBV3-1 (or the pseudogene TRBV3-2), the J call TRBJ2-7, with D perhaps TRBD1 (5 bases). CDR1 and CDR2 from the germline V gene are LGHDT and YNNKEL (reference sequence). With 5 bases removed from V and 0 bases from J, the gap between germline ends came to 11 bases. The CDR3 is made up of 14 amino acids. Written as DNA, the CDR3 is TGTGCCAGCAGCTTCCAACAGGACTCCTACGAGCAGTACTTC. Translating it yields CASSFQQDSYEQYF.

The chain is built from TRBV5-4 and TRBJ2-5; 15 positions match TRBD2. This CDR3 region has 17 residues. J lost 4 bases, V lost 0 bases, and 4 bases had no gene match. Germline lookup yields CDR1 SGHNT and CDR2 YYREEE (reference sequence). The CDR3 DNA is TGTGCCAGCAGCTTGGGGACTAGCGGGGGGGCTGGAGAGACCCAGTACTTC. This gives the protein CASSLGTSGGAGETQYF.

V and J are TRBV2 and TRBJ2-7, with 10 bases matching TRBD1. Germline V lookup: CDR1 SNHLY, CDR2 FYNNEI. The CDR3 runs 16 residues. The trim removed 3 bases at V and 4 bases at J, leaving 9 bases unmatched. The DNA for the CDR3 is TGTGCCAGCAGTGAGCAGTGGACAGGGGGGTTGTACGAGCAGTACTTC. It is translated as CASSEQWTGGLYEQYF. Full variable domain (missing parts from reference TRBV2 and TRBJ2-7): EPEVTQTPSHQVTQMGQEVILRCVPISNHLYFYWYRQILGQKVEFLVSFYNNEISEKSEIFDDQFSVERPDGSNFTLKIRSTKLEDSAMYFCASSEQWTGGLYEQYFGPGTRLTVT.